This T cell receptor beta chain comes out of a study of control samples from healthy donors and cancer patients. The CDR3 runs to 15 residues. Deletions cut 1 base from V and 1 base from J, with 5 bases between. Germline loops: CDR1 SEHNR, CDR2 FQNEAQ (reference sequence). The table came from immunoSEQ multiplex PCR; TCRdb's copy has only in-frame clones and leaves some out. Among under 450,000 clones, 75% to 95% were seen once, and the ten largest hold more than 6%. The receptor comes from a man in his forties with head and neck cancer. V usage is TRBV7-9 and J usage is TRBJ2-6; perhaps TRBD1 as D (5 bases). The material sequenced was PBMCs. CDR3 sequence reads: CASSLGTSGANVLTF. The CDR3 region has the DNA TGTGCCAGCAGCTTAGGGACATCTGGGGCCAACGTCCTGACTTTC.